The 8 T cell receptor beta chains listed next were all sequenced from one sample in a study of cytomegalovirus exposure and HLA in healthy donors. The PCR contained 60 Vbeta and 13 Jbeta primers. Here immunoSEQ multiplex PCR was the method, and the copy in TCRdb shows in-frame clones only, minus some. The profile shows over 150,000 clones, about 85% of them singletons. The sequenced sample was PBMCs. These receptors all stem from a man aged 25 to 40 in good health and CMV-seropositive.

V usage is TRBV2 and J usage is TRBJ2-1; possible D gene TRBD1, 6 bases. There are 12 residues in the CDR3. Deletions cut 5 bases from V and 7 bases from J, with 9 bases between. The germline V gene has CDR1 SNHLY and CDR2 FYNNEI. CDR3 in amino acids: CASSSGVNEQFF. In nucleotides, the CDR3 is TGTGCCAGCAGTTCAGGGGTGAATGAGCAGTTCTTC.

V usage is TRBV2 and J usage is TRBJ1-2; TRBD1 might be the D (6 bases). V dropped 8 bases and J dropped 6 bases, with 10 bases sitting between them. This CDR3 is built from 11 residues. The germline CDR1 and CDR2 sequences are SNHLY and FYNNEI. This CDR3 reads CASHRTDGYTF. The CDR3 DNA reads TGTGCCAGCCATAGGACAGATGGCTACACCTTC.

The chain combines TRBV30 with TRBJ1-5, with a tentative D call TRBD1 (5 bases). The germline CDR1 and CDR2 sequences are GTSNPN and SVGIG (reference sequence). The CDR3 spans 16 residues. V lost 0 bases to trimming and J lost 2 bases, with 14 bases between them. CDR3 residues: CAWSVLGPAGNQPQHF. DNA for the CDR3: TGTGCCTGGAGTGTACTGGGGCCCGCGGGCAATCAGCCCCAGCATTTT. The variable domain in full, completed from reference TRBV30 and TRBJ1-5, reads SQTIHQWPATLVQPVGSPLSLECTVEGTSNPNLYWYRQAAGRGLQLLFYSVGIGQISSEVPQNLSASRPQDRQFILSSKKLLLSDSGFYLCAWSVLGPAGNQPQHFGDGTRLSIL.

This chain uses TRBV20-1 with TRBJ2-5; D call uncertain. This CDR3 comprises 11 residues. V lost 6 bases, J lost 5 bases, and 10 bases lay in between. Germline CDR1 reads DFQATT; CDR2 reads SNEGSKA (reference sequence). CDR3 residues: CSALFGETQYF. CDR3 DNA sequence: TGCAGTGCCCTCTTCGGGGAGACCCAGTACTTC.

V is TRBV30 and J is TRBJ2-1; 7 positions match TRBD1. CDR1 and CDR2 from the germline V gene are GTSNPN and SVGIG (reference sequence). The J segment lost 8 bases and the V segment lost 7 bases, leaving 17 bases of the junction unmatched. The CDR3 has 15 residues. The CDR3 here is CASIPGGLGIDEQFF. The CDR3 DNA sequence: TGTGCCTCCATTCCAGGGGGATTGGGTATCGATGAGCAGTTCTTC.

The chain employs TRBV5-6 and TRBJ1-2; D not certain. There are 12 residues in the CDR3. Germline assignment: CDR1 SGHDT and CDR2 YYEEEE. V was cut by 4 bases and J by 2 bases, with 6 bases left in between. The CDR3 here is CASSPGNYGYTF. DNA for the CDR3: TGTGCCAGCAGCCCGGGGAACTATGGCTACACCTTC.

The genes are TRBV19 and TRBJ1-1, with a possible D match to TRBD1 (6 bases). CDR3 length equals 16 residues. Trimming cost V 2 bases and J 2 bases, with 15 bases left between them. Per germline, CDR1 LNHDA and CDR2 SQIVND (reference sequence). The CDR3 DNA reads as TGTGCCAGTAGTATATGGGCAGGGGCCATTAACACTGAAGCTTTCTTT. Translation: CASSIWAGAINTEAFF.

J is TRBJ1-2 and V is TRBV6-6; a possible D gene is TRBD1 (5 bases). The CDR3 is made up of 15 amino acids. V was clipped by 2 bases and J by 0 bases, with 10 bases between them. Per the germline V gene, CDR1 is MNHNY and CDR2 is SVGAGI (reference sequence). CDR3 amino acids: CASSYGGVANYGYTF. The CDR3 DNA sequence: TGTGCCAGCAGTTACGGGGGGGTAGCTAACTATGGCTACACCTTC.